This T cell receptor (beta chain) stems from a study of regulatory T cells in long-lasting Graves disease. Study-wide results and limits: Comparison showed that persistent patients shared more public clonotypes (about 3,000) than new patients (about 970). TRBV28, TRBJ1-2 and TRBJ2-5 emerged as the favored segments in persistent disease.

At least ten counts were recorded for this clonotype. The antigen remains undetermined. CDR3 length: 15 residues. Germline V gene lookup returns CDR1 SGHRS and CDR2 YFSETQ. V gave up 3 bases and J gave up 8 bases, with 15 bases separating them. Libraries of TCR beta came from iRepertoire HTBI primers plus Arm-PCR of CDR3 regions. MiXCR was run by TCRdb on the multiplex PCR reads, yielding one entry per CDR3 protein. This sample has roughly 610,000 distinct CDR3 sequences, with 15% to 20% found just once. Described time point: newly diagnosed GD, antithyroid drugs for less than 3 months. PBMC-derived RNA was used for the TCR library. This sample also appeared in a second study, on T cells in Graves' hyperthyroidism and ophthalmopathy. Per that paper: Blood also held most thyroid clonotypes expanded beyond 0.001. Progression to ophthalmopathy was predicted a median of 6.5 months early.

The source is a man younger than 35 with Graves disease. The sample in question was peripheral blood mononuclear cells (PBMCs), obtained at new diagnosis, from a patient treated with antithyroid drugs. The chain recombines TRBV5-1 with TRBJ1-6; D unclear. The CDR3 DNA reads as TGCGCCAGCAGCTCCTTACAATCGTCAGATTCACCCCTCCACTTT. Translated: CASSSLQSSDSPLHF.